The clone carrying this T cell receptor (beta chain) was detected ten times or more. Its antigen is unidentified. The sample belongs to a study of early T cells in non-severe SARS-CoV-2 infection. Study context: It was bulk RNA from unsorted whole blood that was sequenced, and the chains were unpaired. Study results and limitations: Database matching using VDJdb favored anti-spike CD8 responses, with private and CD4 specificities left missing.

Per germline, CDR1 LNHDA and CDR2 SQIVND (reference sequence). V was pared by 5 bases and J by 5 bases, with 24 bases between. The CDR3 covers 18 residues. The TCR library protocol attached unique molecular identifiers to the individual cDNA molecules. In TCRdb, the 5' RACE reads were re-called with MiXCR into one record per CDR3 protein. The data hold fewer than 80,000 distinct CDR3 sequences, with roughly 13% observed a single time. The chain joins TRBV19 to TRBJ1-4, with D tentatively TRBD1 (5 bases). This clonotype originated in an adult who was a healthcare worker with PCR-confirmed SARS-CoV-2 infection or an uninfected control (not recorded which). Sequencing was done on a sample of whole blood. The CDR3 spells CASSPRQRGATHNEKLFF. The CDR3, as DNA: TGTGCCAGTAGTCCCCGACAAAGGGGCGCGACTCACAATGAAAAACTGTTTTTT.